The next 12 T cell receptor beta chains were all read from a single sample in a study of T cells in women clearing cervical HPV infection (dated by TCRdb to the late 2010s). The method behind the library was the immunoSEQ multiplex PCR assay. In TCRdb, the immuneACCESS table is reduced to in-frame sequences with V and J assigned. These tables do not hold every clone; where another copy was compared, an unresolved V gene accounts for under half, and the others remain unexplained. The sample's own table lists 30,000 to 45,000 clones. The top ten constitute about 1.7% of the sample. Specimen: blood buffy coat. The receptors shown here come from a woman between 18 and 75 years old with a cervical HPV16 infection that either progressed to CIN3+ or cleared (not recorded which).

Incomplete CDR3 DNA: TGTGCCAGCAGTGAGAGGGGATGGTCCCCCGAG. This sequence encodes CASSERGWSPE. The complete CDR3 sequence is CASSERGWSPEQYF. The chain combines TRBV6-1 with TRBJ2-7; either TRBD1 or TRBD2 may fit D (5 bases each). The read ends 3 residues early relative to the CDR3; the germline J gene fills the gap. The germline V and J ends were trimmed by 3 bases and 6 bases, with 15 bases remaining between them. Germline CDR1 is MNHNS and CDR2 is SASEGT. This CDR3 has 14 residues.

Concerning this clone itself: The read ends 3 residues shy of where the CDR3 ends; the end is completed using the germline J gene. The chain couples TRBV28 to TRBJ2-5; TRBD2 agrees at 7 bases. V shed 5 bases, J shed 0 bases, and the junction held 3 bases outside the gene matches. The CDR3 has 14 amino acids. Germline assignment: CDR1 MDHEN and CDR2 SYDVKM. The CDR3 sequence is CASSRLAHQETQYF. The part of the CDR3 DNA that was read is TGTGCCAGCAGTCGACTAGCCCACCAAGAGACC.

The covered CDR3 bases are TGTGCCAGCAGCTTAGCGCGGAGCGGGGGTACC. Translating gives CASSLARSGGT. The entire CDR3 reads CASSLARSGGTYTF. This chain uses TRBV7-2 with TRBJ1-2, with D possibly TRBD1 on 5 matching bases. The read stops 3 residues short of the end of the CDR3; the missing end is completed from the germline J gene. Germline CDR1 and CDR2: SGHTA and FQGNSA. CDR3 length equals 14 residues.

Details on this clone: With the read ending 3 residues before the CDR3 end, the germline J gene is used to fill in that end. The genes are TRBV2 and TRBJ2-1, with 11 bases aligning to TRBD2. This CDR3 comprises 16 residues. The ends lost 8 bases at V and 4 bases at J; junction bases unmatched: 10. In germline, CDR1 is SNHLY, CDR2 FYNNEI. The CDR3: CASATKLAGVYNEQFF. CDR3 bases read: TGTGCCAGCGCCACAAAACTAGCGGGGGTATACAATGAG.

In the case of this clone: The read gets to within 3 residues of the CDR3 end, and the germline J gene fills in the rest. V and J are TRBV19 and TRBJ2-4; D remains unclear. The germline V gene encodes CDR1 LNHDA and CDR2 SQIVND (reference sequence). The CDR3 extends over 11 amino acids. Here the CDR3 reads CASSIEQGQYF. The sequenced CDR3 bases are TGTGCCAGTAGTATAGAACAAGGT.

As concerns this clone: The CDR3 is cut off 3 residues early in the read; its end comes from the germline J gene. The rearrangement joins TRBV7-9 to TRBJ1-2; D possibly corresponds to TRBD1 (6 bases). Germline V lookup: CDR1 SEHNR, CDR2 FQNEAQ (reference sequence). The V end was cut by 5 bases, the J end by 7 bases, with 14 bases between. The CDR3 totals 13 residues. The covered CDR3 bases are TGTGCCAGCAGCCCCCAGGGAGGGGGTGGC. Its protein product is CASSPQGGGG. The CDR3 in full is CASSPQGGGGYTF.

About this clone itself: Distinct nucleotide sequences in the sample also encode this CDR3. The CDR3 loop is CASSAPGQGSGNTIYF. The covered CDR3 bases are TGTGCCAGCTCAGCCCCGGGACAGGGATCTGGAAACACC. The chain combines TRBV18 with TRBJ1-3; 9 bases are a match to TRBD1. The read is 3 residues too short to cover the CDR3 end, so that end is filled in from the germline J gene. The CDR3 covers 16 residues. CDR1 is KGHSH, CDR2 LQKENI, per germline. V lost 5 bases to trimming and J lost 1 base; unmatched junction nucleotides: 6. Complete variable domain (other parts from reference TRBV18 and TRBJ1-3): NAGVMQNPRHLVRRRGQEARLRCSPMKGHSHVYWYRQLPEEGLKFMVYLQKENIIDESGMPKERFSAEFPKEGPSILRIQQVVRGDSAAYFCASSAPGQGSGNTIYFGEGSWLTVV.

Remarks on this clone: The read ends 3 residues early relative to the CDR3; the germline J gene fills the gap. This chain joins TRBV5-6 and TRBJ2-3, with TRBD1 matching over 8 bases. The junction had 3 bases not matched to a gene; V was cut back by 2 bases and J by 4 bases. The germline V gene has CDR1 SGHDT and CDR2 YYEEEE. The CDR3 contains 14 residues. The CDR3 loop is CASSFRGLADTQYF. The CDR3 bases that were read are TGTGCCAGCAGCTTCAGGGGGCTGGCAGATACG. Using reference TRBV5-6 and TRBJ2-3 for the parts outside the CDR3, the full variable domain is DAGVTQSPTHLIKTRGQQVTLRCSPKSGHDTVSWYQQALGQGPQFIFQYYEEEERQRGNFPDRFSGHQFPNYSSELNVNALLLGDSALYLCASSFRGLADTQYFGPGTRLTVL.

Details on this clone: The CDR3 extends 3 residues past the end of the read, so its final part is completed from the germline J gene. The chain carries TRBV7-9 and TRBJ1-2, with a weak D call TRBD1 (5 bases). The V gene's germline CDR1 is SEHNR and CDR2 FQNEAQ (reference sequence). The length of the CDR3 is 13 residues. Incomplete CDR3 DNA: TGTGCCAGCAGCAACGGGGGTTACGATGAC. This translates into CASSNGGYDD. The CDR3 in its entirety is CASSNGGYDDYTF.

The CDR3 sequence: CASSFVSSVAGGRTGELFF. The CDR3 bases that were read are TGTGCCAGCAGTTTCGTTTCGTCGGTAGCGGGGGGGCGAACCGGGGAG. The chain uses TRBV28 and TRBJ2-2; 11 bases agree with TRBD2. The read ends 3 residues early relative to the CDR3; the germline J gene fills the gap. V was clipped by 3 bases and J by 5 bases; unmatched bases: 14. The V gene's germline CDR1 is MDHEN and CDR2 SYDVKM. CDR3 length: 19 residues.

Comments on this clone: Sequencing ends 3 residues short of the CDR3 end; the germline J gene provides the rest. The chain combines TRBV13 with TRBJ2-3; 9 nucleotides match TRBD2. Germline V gene data show CDR1 as PRHDT and CDR2 as FYEKMQ (reference sequence). Trimming cost V 8 bases and J 6 bases; bases outside gene matches: 9. This CDR3 is 14 amino acids long. The part of the CDR3 DNA that was read is TGTGCCAGCTCGGCTGGCGGGGGGGCGGATACG. Protein product: CASSAGGGADT. In full, the CDR3 reads CASSAGGGADTQYF.

The covered CDR3 bases are TGTGCCAGCTCACCATTGGTCGGACAGGTCCAAGAGACC. Its protein product is CASSPLVGQVQET. The full CDR3 sequence reads CASSPLVGQVQETQYF. The rearrangement joins TRBV18 to TRBJ2-5, with 7 bases aligning to TRBD1. The read falls 3 residues short of the CDR3 end, and the missing part is taken from the germline J gene. Germline V lookup: CDR1 KGHSH, CDR2 LQKENI. The CDR3 loop spans 16 amino acids. After removal of 2 bases from V and 1 base from J, the junction contained 7 bases not matched to a gene.